This TCR beta chain was observed in a study of T cells in tuberculosis. Thawed, overnight-rested PBMC were stained with GMM-loaded CD1B tetramer, viability dye and anti-CD3, then sorted. The lipid loaded on the CD1B tetramers was C32 glucose monomycolate from Rhodococcus equi. Sequencing was performed with immunoSEQ multiplex PCR; in TCRdb, only in-frame clones are kept and a portion is missing. The table shows roughly 59,000 clones, with 81% occurring only once. The V gene's germline CDR1 is ENHRY and CDR2 SYGVKD. The CDR3 runs 14 residues. V shed 6 bases, J shed 3 bases, and the junction held 3 bases outside the gene matches.

Source material: CD1b-GMM tetramer-negative cells sorted from PBMCs. The V and J genes are TRBV10-3 and TRBJ2-2; the match to TRBD2 covers 8 bases. This clonotype was obtained from an adult woman with latent tuberculosis. CDR3 nucleotides: TGTGCCATCAGCGGGAGGGGGGACACCGGGGAGCTGTTTTTT. Encoded protein: CAISGRGDTGELFF.